The clone carrying this TCR beta chain was detected ten times or more. What it binds is unknown. The data originate from a study of T cells in Graves' hyperthyroidism and ophthalmopathy. Template material for amplifying TCR beta CDR3 regions consisted of RNA transcripts. The primer set for the first-round RT-PCR of the TCR CDR3 was HTBI. One entry per CDR3 protein, called by TCRdb with MiXCR from the multiplex PCR reads. The repertoire includes approximately 430,000 distinct CDR3 sequences, 15% to 18% of them detected once, and roughly 15% sits in the top ten. Trimming removed 6 bases at V and 0 bases at J, with 11 bases between. This CDR3 comprises 14 residues. General observations from the study: Blood also carried most thyroid clonotypes expanded above 0.001.

The sequenced sample was blood. This chain links TRBV12-3 or TRBV12-4 with TRBJ1-2; tentative D call: TRBD1 (5 bases). The TCR originated in a woman in her late teens or twenties with Graves' hyperthyroidism. Here the CDR3 DNA reads TGTGCCAGCAGCCGAGGGACGGCTAACTATGGCTACACCTTC. Translating gives CASSRGTANYGYTF.